These 24 T cell receptor beta chains came from one sample sequenced in a study of cytomegalovirus exposure and HLA in healthy donors. The PCR contained 60 Vbeta and 13 Jbeta primers. Some clones are missing from TCRdb's copy, which holds only in-frame ones; the method was immunoSEQ multiplex PCR. The table lists a few hundred thousand clones, just over 70% of them singletons. The sample consisted of PBMCs. The receptor source for this set is a female donor in good health and CMV-seronegative.

The chain joins TRBV19 to TRBJ1-1, with a possible D match to TRBD1 (6 bases). V shed 4 bases and J shed 3 bases, with 15 bases lying between them. From germline, CDR1 is LNHDA and CDR2 SQIVND (reference sequence). The CDR3 covers 15 residues. CDR3 sequence (DNA): TGTGCCAGTAGTACCGGAGACAGGATGGACACTGAAGCTTTCTTT. Protein sequence: CASSTGDRMDTEAFF.

On this clone: The junction departs from the called germline gene at one end, perhaps through a read error. The DNA for the CDR3 is TGCACCAGCAGCTTGAACAGGGACGAGCAGTACTTC. Protein product: CTSSLNRDEQYF. The gene calls are TRBV5-1 and TRBJ2-7; a weak D match, TRBD1 (6 bases). Looked up from germline, CDR1 is SGHRS and CDR2 is YFSETQ. The CDR3 is 12 amino acids.

This chain connects TRBV7-3 to TRBJ2-1; D is undetermined. Trimming took 5 bases from V and 1 from J, leaving 12 bases between them. The CDR3 has 15 residues. Germline V lookup: CDR1 SGHTA, CDR2 FQGTGA. The CDR3 region has the DNA TGTGCCAGCAGCCCCGCCACGGGTTCCTACAATGAGCAGTTCTTC. Amino acid sequence: CASSPATGSYNEQFF.

The V call is TRBV6-1, the J call TRBJ2-2, with D possibly matching TRBD1 (5 bases). The CDR3 is 13 amino acids. With 3 bases removed from V and 7 bases from J, the gap between germline ends came to 9 bases. The germline CDR1 and CDR2 sequences are MNHNS and SASEGT. The CDR3 DNA sequence: TGTGCCAGCAGTGACACAGGTAGCGGGGAGCTGTTTTTT. The encoded protein is CASSDTGSGELFF.

The V and J genes are TRBV9 and TRBJ2-7, with 7 nucleotides matching TRBD2. This CDR3 is built from 14 residues. The J segment lost 3 bases and the V segment lost 4 bases, leaving 7 bases of the junction unmatched. Germline V gene data show CDR1 as SGDLS and CDR2 as YYNGEE. In DNA form, the CDR3 reads TGTGCCAGCAGCCCCCGACTAGCCTACTACGAGCAGTACTTC. This encodes CASSPRLAYYEQYF.

This rearrangement joins TRBV6-6 to TRBJ1-4; 10 bases agree with TRBD1. V gave up 6 bases and J gave up 6 bases; unmatched junction bases: 7. Germline V gene data show CDR1 as MNHNY and CDR2 as SVGAGI (reference sequence). The CDR3 has 15 residues. The chain's CDR3 is CASRDSGTGDEKLFF. The DNA for the CDR3 is TGTGCCAGCAGGGATTCCGGGACAGGGGATGAAAAACTGTTTTTT.

This clone appeared once. This chain links TRBV6-1 with TRBJ1-6; D not certain. The germline gives CDR1 MNHNS, CDR2 SASEGT. Trimming pared 1 base from V and 12 bases from J, leaving 10 bases between. CDR3 length: 13 amino acids. The CDR3 is CASSEGEARPLHF. The CDR3 DNA sequence: TGTGCCAGCAGTGAAGGGGAGGCCCGACCCCTCCACTTT.

A few counts support this clone. The genes are TRBV2 and TRBJ2-1; D is unresolved. CDR3 length: 13 amino acids. Trimming took off 6 bases at V and 9 bases at J, with 15 bases between the two ends. Germline CDR1 is SNHLY and CDR2 is FYNNEI. The CDR3 loop reads CASSDSRSGEQFF. For the CDR3, the DNA is TGTGCCAGCAGCGACTCCAGAAGTGGTGAGCAGTTCTTC.

V usage is TRBV7-9 and J usage is TRBJ2-1, with 7 nucleotides matching TRBD1. This CDR3 contains 11 residues. V lost 5 bases, J lost 10 bases, and 2 bases stayed unmatched. Germline V lookup: CDR1 SEHNR, CDR2 FQNEAQ (reference sequence). The CDR3 DNA reads as TGTGCCAGCAGCATGACAGGGGAGCAGTTCTTC. This translates into CASSMTGEQFF.

This rearrangement joins TRBV28 to TRBJ2-1; the match to TRBD2 covers 7 bases. The CDR3 extends over 16 amino acids. CDR1 is MDHEN and CDR2 is SYDVKM in the germline V gene. Trimming took 5 bases from V and 7 from J; bases not matched to a gene: 14. CDR3 protein: CASSPSKAGVLNEQFF. In nucleotides, the CDR3 is TGTGCCAGCAGTCCTTCAAAGGCGGGAGTTTTAAATGAGCAGTTCTTC.

This clone was detected a few times. V usage is TRBV6-1 and J usage is TRBJ1-5; D gene uncertain. Germline values: CDR1 MNHNS, CDR2 SASEGT. Trimming removed 4 bases at V and 0 bases at J, with 10 bases between. The CDR3 has 15 residues. The CDR3 here is CASSVLSNSNQPQHF. CDR3 DNA sequence: TGTGCCAGCAGTGTTCTGTCTAATAGCAATCAGCCCCAGCATTTT.

For this clone: A read error may produce the germline difference seen at one junction end. The chain has TRBV7-9 and TRBJ1-2, with D tentatively TRBD1 (6 bases). CDR3 length: 13 residues. In germline, CDR1 is SEHNR, CDR2 FQNEAQ (reference sequence). CDR3 amino acids: CSSSLHPGDGYTF. The CDR3 DNA follows: TGTTCCAGCAGCCTACATCCAGGGGATGGCTACACCTTC. The complete variable domain, with remaining parts taken from reference TRBV7-9 and TRBJ1-2, reads DTGVSQNPRHKITKRGQNVTFRCDPISEHNRLYWYRQTLGQGPEFLTYFQNEAQLEKSRLLSDRFSAERPKGSFSTLEIQRTEQGDSAMYLCSSSLHPGDGYTFGSGTRLTVV.

Here the CDR3 DNA reads TGTGCCAGTAGGACCAATCAGGGAAATCAGCCCCAGCATTTT. It codes for CASRTNQGNQPQHF. The rearrangement uses TRBV19 and TRBJ1-5, with a weak D call TRBD1 (5 bases). The CDR3 loop spans 14 amino acids. The V end lost 6 bases, the J end lost 4 bases, and 13 bases lay between the germline ends. Looked up from germline, CDR1 is LNHDA and CDR2 is SQIVND (reference sequence). The entire variable domain, with the rest obtained from reference TRBV19 and TRBJ1-5, is as follows: DGGITQSPKYLFRKEGQNVTLSCEQNLNHDAMYWYRQDPGQGLRLIYYSQIVNDFQKGDIAEGYSVSREKKESFPLTVTSAQKNPTAFYLCASRTNQGNQPQHFGDGTRLSIL.

The chain carries TRBV6-5 and TRBJ2-7; 7 bases fit TRBD1. V lost 1 base and J lost 4; bases outside the gene matches: 7. The CDR3 sequence is 15 residues long. Germline V CDR1 and CDR2: MNHEY, SVGAGI. DNA of the CDR3: TGTGCCAGCAGTTACTTTGCCAGGGGGAAGTACGAGCAGTACTTC. Translating gives CASSYFARGKYEQYF.

V is TRBV5-1 and J is TRBJ2-1, with 8 nucleotides matching TRBD2. The germline V gene encodes CDR1 SGHRS and CDR2 YFSETQ. The V segment lost 3 bases and the J segment 0 bases; nucleotides outside the gene matches: 8. CDR3 size: 17 residues. This chain's CDR3 is CASSSGLAALSYNEQFF. The CDR3 DNA reads as TGCGCCAGCAGCTCTGGACTAGCAGCCCTCTCCTACAATGAGCAGTTCTTC.

The chain has TRBV30 and TRBJ2-7; D is ambiguous. CDR1 and CDR2 from the germline V gene are GTSNPN and SVGIG (reference sequence). The length of the CDR3 is 12 residues. V was cut by 5 bases and J by 5 bases, with 13 bases left in between. The CDR3 spells CAWSSVVNEQYF. DNA of the CDR3: TGTGCCTGGTCCTCAGTTGTTAACGAGCAGTACTTC. Full variable domain (rest looked up from reference TRBV30 and TRBJ2-7): SQTIHQWPATLVQPVGSPLSLECTVEGTSNPNLYWYRQAAGRGLQLLFYSVGIGQISSEVPQNLSASRPQDRQFILSSKKLLLSDSGFYLCAWSSVVNEQYFGPGTRLTVT.

This clone was seen more than once but under ten times. The V gene is TRBV4-2, the J gene TRBJ2-7; the D gene is possibly TRBD1 (6 bases). Germline V gene sequence: CDR1 LGHNA, CDR2 YNFKEQ. V lost 0 bases and J lost 5, with 14 bases in between. CDR3 size: 15 residues. This CDR3 is CASSQEHRVSDEQYF. CDR3 in DNA: TGTGCCAGCAGCCAAGAACACAGGGTTTCGGACGAGCAGTACTTC.

As to this clone: Other DNA sequences within the sample encode an identical CDR3. This rearrangement joins TRBV7-9 to TRBJ2-1; 13 nucleotides match TRBD2. Looked up from germline, CDR1 is SEHNR and CDR2 is FQNEAQ (reference sequence). This CDR3 region has 15 residues. V was clipped by 5 bases and J by 4 bases; unmatched bases: 2. CDR3 sequence (DNA): TGTGCCAGCAGCCGGACTAGCGGGAGTTACAATGAGCAGTTCTTC. Protein sequence: CASSRTSGSYNEQFF.

V gene TRBV5-6 combines with J gene TRBJ2-1; 15 bases map to TRBD2. V was clipped by 3 bases and J by 0 bases; unmatched bases: 4. The CDR3 is 18 amino acids. The germline V gene has CDR1 SGHDT and CDR2 YYEEEE. Here the CDR3 reads CASSSGLAGGRSYNEQFF. The CDR3 coding sequence is TGTGCCAGCAGCTCGGGACTAGCGGGAGGTCGCTCCTACAATGAGCAGTTCTTC.

This chain connects TRBV10-3 to TRBJ2-7; maybe TRBD1 (6 bases). V was trimmed by 1 base and J by 3 bases, leaving 10 bases between them. The CDR3 has 14 residues. The germline CDR1 and CDR2 sequences are ENHRY and SYGVKD. In nucleotides, the CDR3 is TGTGCCATCAGTGAGTTGCAACAGGGCTACGAGCAGTACTTC. Protein: CAISELQQGYEQYF.

The V call is TRBV19, the J call TRBJ1-4, with 9 bases aligning to TRBD1. The junction had 11 bases not matched to a gene; V was cut back by 8 bases and J by 7 bases. In germline, CDR1 is LNHDA, CDR2 SQIVND (reference sequence). The CDR3 has 15 residues. CDR3 protein: CASEPQGAVSEKLFF. CDR3 coding DNA: TGTGCCAGTGAACCACAGGGGGCGGTATCTGAAAAACTGTTTTTT. Drawing the rest from reference TRBV19 and TRBJ1-4, the complete variable domain is DGGITQSPKYLFRKEGQNVTLSCEQNLNHDAMYWYRQDPGQGLRLIYYSQIVNDFQKGDIAEGYSVSREKKESFPLTVTSAQKNPTAFYLCASEPQGAVSEKLFFGSGTQLSVL.

The V and J genes are TRBV18 and TRBJ2-3; D not certain. Deletions cut 2 bases from V and 6 bases from J, with 15 bases between. This CDR3 is 15 amino acids long. The germline gives CDR1 KGHSH, CDR2 LQKENI. This CDR3 is CASSPEWSLSDTQYF. The DNA for the CDR3 is TGTGCCAGCTCACCAGAGTGGAGTCTCTCGGATACGCAGTATTTT. The full variable domain, in which reference TRBV18 and TRBJ2-3 provide the parts outside the CDR3, is NAGVMQNPRHLVRRRGQEARLRCSPMKGHSHVYWYRQLPEEGLKFMVYLQKENIIDESGMPKERFSAEFPKEGPSILRIQQVVRGDSAAYFCASSPEWSLSDTQYFGPGTRLTVL.

This clone has just a few counts. The same CDR3 can be traced to other DNA sequences in this sample. The J gene is TRBJ1-1, the V gene TRBV27, with no clear D. From germline, CDR1 is MNHEY and CDR2 SMNVEV (reference sequence). V was pared by 4 bases and J by 5 bases, with 8 bases between. The CDR3 consists of 12 residues. The CDR3 sequence: CASSSTGTEAFF. Here the CDR3 DNA reads TGTGCCAGCAGTTCCACGGGAACTGAAGCTTTCTTT.

The chain recombines TRBV15 with TRBJ2-5, with a tentative D call TRBD2 (5 bases). Germline CDR1 and CDR2: LNHNV and YYDKDF (reference sequence). Deletions cut 0 bases from V and 1 base from J, with 6 bases between. The CDR3 length is 14 residues. The CDR3 spells CATSREEVQETQYF. Written as DNA, the CDR3 is TGTGCCACCAGCAGAGAGGAGGTCCAAGAGACCCAGTACTTC.